These 20 T cell receptor beta chains were sequenced from one sample in a study of T cells after yellow fever vaccination. MiXCR was run by TCRdb on the 5' RACE reads, yielding one entry per CDR3 protein. Among 450,000 to 600,000 distinct CDR3 sequences, about 13% were seen once, and the ten largest hold about 14%. The sequencing here drew on PBMCs, taken on the day of the yellow fever booster vaccination. The receptors come from a man aged 25-40 years who received the YFV17D yellow fever vaccine.

This chain links TRBV30 with TRBJ2-3; unclear D gene. Per germline, CDR1 GTSNPN and CDR2 SVGIG (reference sequence). The V and J ends lost 6 bases and 3 bases respectively, with 22 bases between them. This CDR3 is 16 amino acids long. CDR3 region: CACTNDVGYGTDTQYF. As DNA, the CDR3 is TGTGCCTGCACAAACGACGTTGGGTACGGTACAGATACGCAGTATTTT.

The V gene is TRBV7-2, the J gene TRBJ2-1; possible D gene TRBD1, 5 bases. Trimming stripped 5 bases from V and 0 bases from J, with 8 bases between. This CDR3 comprises 14 residues. Germline V gene lookup returns CDR1 SGHTA and CDR2 FQGNSA. CDR3 DNA sequence: TGTGCCAGCAGCAGGACAAACTCCTACAATGAGCAGTTCTTC. Protein product: CASSRTNSYNEQFF.

This clonotype came up a few times. CDR3 in DNA: TGTGCCAGCAGTCGGCCGGGCGGAAAACTGTTTTTT. Protein: CASSRPGGKLFF. V usage is TRBV12-3 or TRBV12-4 and J usage is TRBJ1-4; no clear D. CDR3 length equals 12 residues. Trimming took off 5 bases at V and 10 bases at J, with 11 bases between the two ends.

This clonotype has a handful of counts. The chain is built from TRBV19 and TRBJ2-2; unclear D gene. Per the germline V gene, CDR1 is LNHDA and CDR2 is SQIVND (reference sequence). V dropped 2 bases and J dropped 1 base, with 11 bases sitting between them. The CDR3 extends over 16 amino acids. The CDR3, as DNA: TGTGCCAGTAGTATAATAGGTAGCAGGAACACCGGGGAGCTGTTTTTT. It encodes CASSIIGSRNTGELFF.

This clonotype was seen many times. The genes are TRBV3-1 and TRBJ1-2, with TRBD1 as a possible D gene (6 bases). Trimming took off 4 bases at V and 7 bases at J, with 16 bases between the two ends. CDR3 length: 14 amino acids. CDR1 and CDR2 (germline): LGHDT, YNNKEL (reference sequence). The CDR3 spells CASSLRQDFSGYTF. In DNA form, the CDR3 reads TGTGCCAGCAGCCTACGACAGGATTTTTCTGGCTACACCTTC. Based on the CDR3 plus reference TRBV3-1 and TRBJ1-2, the full variable domain is DTAVSQTPKYLVTQMGNDKSIKCEQNLGHDTMYWYKQDSKKFLKIMFSYNNKELIINETVPNRFSPKSPDKAHLNLHINSLELGDSAVYFCASSLRQDFSGYTFGSGTRLTVV.

The chain combines TRBV6-1 with TRBJ2-5; TRBD2 matches at 8 bases. Trimming cost V 10 bases and J 3 bases; bases outside gene matches: 16. Germline loops: CDR1 MNHNS, CDR2 SASEGT. CDR3 length: 16 amino acids. In nucleotides, the CDR3 is TGTGCCACAAAAACACACAGACTAGCGTCAGAAGAGACCCAGTACTTC. Protein product: CATKTHRLASEETQYF.

The chain joins TRBV11-2 to TRBJ1-1; D not certain. Trimming shortened V by 0 bases and J by 1 base, and 9 bases separated the two germline ends. Germline V gene data show CDR1 as SGHAT and CDR2 as FQNNGV. The CDR3 has 15 amino acids. DNA of the CDR3: TGTGCCAGCAGCTTAGAATACAAACCGAACACTGAAGCTTTCTTT. It specifies CASSLEYKPNTEAFF.

The gene calls are TRBV18 and TRBJ2-1; TRBD2 matches at 8 bases. V was pared by 4 bases and J by 4 bases, with 9 bases of the junction left unmatched. The germline gives CDR1 KGHSH, CDR2 LQKENI. The CDR3 loop spans 16 amino acids. CDR3 DNA sequence: TGTGCCAGCTCACTACTGGGACTAGGAGATTACAATGAGCAGTTCTTC. Its protein product is CASSLLGLGDYNEQFF.

This clonotype has more than one count but fewer than ten. The chain links TRBV6-5 to TRBJ2-3; 7 bases fit TRBD1. V dropped 2 bases and J dropped 1; count of bases not matched to a gene: 0. CDR3 length equals 14 residues. The germline CDR1 and CDR2 sequences are MNHEY and SVGAGI. The CDR3 DNA is TGTGCCAGCAGTTACGACAGGGGCACAGATACGCAGTATTTT. Its translation is CASSYDRGTDTQYF.

V gene TRBV5-1 combines with J gene TRBJ2-2, with a possible D match to TRBD1 (6 bases). Germline V gives CDR1 SGHRS, CDR2 YFSETQ. The CDR3 consists of 15 residues. V shed 6 bases and J shed 4 bases, with 16 bases lying between them. CDR3: CASIQGSGVTGELFF. The CDR3 DNA is TGCGCCAGCATCCAGGGTTCAGGGGTCACCGGGGAGCTGTTTTTT.

The chain employs TRBV29-1 and TRBJ2-7, with 9 bases fitting TRBD2. This CDR3 spans 12 amino acids. Germline V gene sequence: CDR1 SQVTM, CDR2 ANQGSEA. V gave up 7 bases and J gave up 6 bases; unmatched junction bases: 7. CDR3 amino acids: CSAAGGPTEQYF. The CDR3 nucleotides read TGCAGCGCCGCGGGAGGGCCGACCGAGCAGTACTTC.

This clonotype was seen at least ten times. The rearrangement joins TRBV7-3 to TRBJ2-7; a weak D match, TRBD1 (5 bases). Trimming cost V 5 bases and J 2 bases, with 10 bases left between them. CDR1 and CDR2 (germline): SGHTA, FQGTGA. CDR3 length: 13 amino acids. The CDR3 loop reads CASSQGQPYEQYF. The DNA for the CDR3 is TGTGCCAGCAGCCAAGGACAACCCTACGAGCAGTACTTC.

The rearrangement links TRBV28 to TRBJ2-6; D is unresolved. There are 15 residues in the CDR3. V was clipped by 3 bases and J by 2 bases, with 8 bases between them. Germline CDR1 is MDHEN and CDR2 is SYDVKM. CDR3 sequence: CASSFTWAGANVLTF. In DNA, the CDR3 is TGTGCCAGCAGTTTTACGTGGGCTGGGGCCAACGTCCTGACTTTC.

This clonotype was found a few times. This chain links TRBV21-1 with TRBJ2-3; the table names TRBD2, a call not compared with the DNA. TRBV21-1 is an annotated pseudogene. CDR3 size: 16 residues. The CDR3 loop reads CASSNGRQGGPDTQYF. The DNA for the CDR3 is TGTGCCAGCAGCAATGGTAGGCAGGGAGGACCAGATACGCAGTATTTT.

The chain links TRBV19 to TRBJ2-3; D not certain. Germline V gives CDR1 LNHDA, CDR2 SQIVND (reference sequence). Trimming took off 3 bases at V and 0 bases at J, with 10 bases between the two ends. The CDR3 is made up of 15 amino acids. The CDR3 reads CASSIRSASTDTQYF. Here the CDR3 DNA reads TGTGCCAGTAGTATCCGGTCTGCTAGCACAGATACGCAGTATTTT.

V and J are TRBV7-2 and TRBJ2-3; maybe TRBD2 (5 bases). From germline, CDR1 is SGHTA and CDR2 FQGNSA. The CDR3 extends over 17 amino acids. V lost 5 bases and J 2 bases, leaving 20 bases between the germline ends. CDR3 sequence reads: CASSPRGRRLPTDTQYF. The CDR3 bases are TGTGCCAGCAGCCCGCGCGGTAGGAGGCTCCCCACAGATACGCAGTATTTT.

This clonotype has a handful of counts. The J gene is TRBJ2-1, the V gene TRBV20-1; the D gene is possibly TRBD1 (6 bases). In germline, CDR1 is DFQATT, CDR2 SNEGSKA (reference sequence). Trimming shortened V by 3 bases and J by 0 bases, and 12 bases separated the two germline ends. This CDR3 comprises 15 residues. CDR3 bases: TGCAGTGCTAGGGGGGCGTCCAGCTCCTACAATGAGCAGTTCTTC. Translation: CSARGASSSYNEQFF.

This clonotype was picked up a small number of times. This rearrangement joins TRBV6-5 to TRBJ1-1; the D is unclear. From germline, CDR1 is MNHEY and CDR2 SVGAGI. V lost 6 bases and J lost 5, with 10 bases in between. This CDR3 is 12 amino acids long. The CDR3 bases are TGTGCCAGCAGAGAGGGTGGAACTGAAGCTTTCTTT. Amino acid sequence: CASREGGTEAFF.

CDR3 nucleotide sequence: TGCGCCACCGTTCTCGCAACTAATGAAAAACTGTTTTTT. Residues: CATVLATNEKLFF. V and J are TRBV10-2 and TRBJ1-4; D uncertain. The CDR3 length is 13 residues. The germline gives CDR1 WSHSY, CDR2 SAAADI. The V end was cut by 10 bases, the J end by 0 bases, with 9 bases between.

The rearrangement links TRBV12-3 or TRBV12-4 to TRBJ2-1; D is perhaps TRBD1 (5 bases). This CDR3 region has 15 residues. V lost 4 bases to trimming and J lost 8 bases, with 18 bases between them. In DNA, the CDR3 is TGTGCCAGCAGTTCCGCGCTTTCAGGGTCCGATGAGCAGTTCTTC. Translation gives CASSSALSGSDEQFF.